One and the same sample provided the 16 T cell receptor beta chains below, sequenced in a study of blood T cell repertoires in COVID-19. Produced via immunoSEQ multiplex PCR; TCRdb's table is partial and in-frame only. The top ten clones hold about 6% of a sample with more than 250,000 clones, more than 80% of them seen once. The sequencing sample was made of peripheral blood. Every receptor here comes from a young man who had recovered from COVID-19.

J is TRBJ2-3 and V is TRBV5-4; 9 bases match TRBD2. The trim removed 4 bases at V and 4 bases at J, leaving 7 bases unmatched. Germline V lookup: CDR1 SGHNT, CDR2 YYREEE (reference sequence). CDR3 size: 15 residues. The CDR3: CASSISGSGADTQYF. CDR3 coding DNA: TGTGCCAGCAGCATTAGCGGGAGTGGTGCAGATACGCAGTATTTT. Complete variable domain (other parts from reference TRBV5-4 and TRBJ2-3): ETGVTQSPTHLIKTRGQQVTLRCSSQSGHNTVSWYQQALGQGPQFIFQYYREEENGRGNFPPRFSGLQFPNYSSELNVNALELDDSALYLCASSISGSGADTQYFGPGTRLTVL.

J is TRBJ2-7 and V is TRBV6-2 or TRBV6-3; tentatively, D is TRBD1 (6 bases). CDR1 is MNHEY and CDR2 is SVGEGT in the germline V gene. V shed 2 bases and J shed 0 bases, with 8 bases lying between them. This CDR3 has 14 amino acids. The CDR3 DNA sequence: TGTGCCAGCAGTTACCGGGACAACTCCTACGAGCAGTACTTC. Protein product: CASSYRDNSYEQYF.

This sequence joins TRBV18 and TRBJ2-1; a possible D gene is TRBD1 (6 bases). Deletions cut 7 bases from V and 4 bases from J, with 11 bases between. The CDR3 is 13 amino acids. Per germline, CDR1 KGHSH and CDR2 LQKENI. The CDR3 DNA reads as TGTGCCAGCTACCGGGACAAGTACAATGAGCAGTTCTTC. It translates to CASYRDKYNEQFF.

This chain uses TRBV3-1 (or the pseudogene TRBV3-2) with TRBJ2-7; the D gene is possibly TRBD2 (5 bases). Per germline, CDR1 LGHDT and CDR2 YNNKEL (reference sequence). The CDR3 length is 14 residues. V gave up 4 bases and J gave up 2 bases, with 12 bases separating them. This CDR3 is CASSPGVLAYEQYF. In nucleotides, the CDR3 is TGTGCCAGCAGCCCCGGGGTCTTAGCCTACGAGCAGTACTTC.

The chain joins TRBV11-3 to TRBJ2-7; no firm D call. Looked up from germline, CDR1 is SGHNT and CDR2 is YENEEA. The CDR3 runs to 13 residues. V was pared by 3 bases and J by 3 bases, with 9 bases between. This CDR3 is CASSLGSVYEQYF. As DNA, the CDR3 is TGTGCCAGCAGCTTGGGCAGTGTCTACGAGCAGTACTTC.

Comments on this clone: This specimen includes other DNA sequences encoding the same CDR3. The chain is built from TRBV7-9 and TRBJ2-5; D remains unclear. Deletions cut 6 bases from V and 4 bases from J, with 3 bases between. Germline assignment: CDR1 SEHNR and CDR2 FQNEAQ (reference sequence). This CDR3 contains 10 residues. The CDR3 loop is CASSRETQYF. Here the CDR3 DNA reads TGTGCCAGCAGTAGAGAGACCCAGTACTTC.

This clone was picked up a small number of times. The chain joins TRBV7-2 to TRBJ2-1; 11 bases are shared with TRBD2. Germline CDR1 SGHTA, CDR2 FQGNSA. V trimming: 5 bases; J trimming: 4 bases; junction bases outside the gene matches: 7. This CDR3 is built from 16 residues. CDR3 residues: CASSTSLAGGYNEQFF. For the CDR3, the DNA is TGTGCCAGCAGCACCTCCCTAGCGGGGGGATACAATGAGCAGTTCTTC.

Turning to this clone: This sample also contains other DNA sequences that code for the same CDR3. The V and J genes are TRBV4-1 and TRBJ1-1, with D perhaps TRBD1 (5 bases). The CDR3 has 12 amino acids. From germline, CDR1 is MGHRA and CDR2 YSYEKL. The V end lost 4 bases, the J end lost 5 bases, and 8 bases lay between the germline ends. The CDR3 here is CASSRGGTEAFF. The CDR3, as DNA: TGCGCCAGCAGCCGCGGGGGAACTGAAGCTTTCTTT.

CDR3 sequence: CASSPRGSYTF. The CDR3 DNA follows: TGTGCCAGCAGCCCCCGGGGGAGCTACACCTTC. This chain connects TRBV11-3 to TRBJ1-2, with D perhaps TRBD1 (5 bases). The CDR3 loop spans 11 amino acids. V was trimmed by 5 bases and J by 9 bases, leaving 10 bases between them. The germline gives CDR1 SGHNT, CDR2 YENEEA.

The CDR3 loop is CASRGAASGVYNEQFF. As DNA, the CDR3 is TGCGCCAGCCGCGGGGCGGCTAGCGGGGTTTACAATGAGCAGTTCTTC. V usage is TRBV5-1 and J usage is TRBJ2-1, with 9 bases matching TRBD2. Germline lookup yields CDR1 SGHRS and CDR2 YFSETQ. The CDR3 has 16 residues. J gave up 4 bases and V 7 bases, and 12 bases lay outside the gene matches.

The chain is built from TRBV3-1 (or the pseudogene TRBV3-2) and TRBJ1-1; 7 positions match TRBD1. The germline CDR1 and CDR2 sequences are LGHDT and YNNKEL (reference sequence). The CDR3 extends over 13 amino acids. V was clipped by 0 bases and J by 8 bases; unmatched bases: 3. The CDR3 nucleotides are TGTGCCAGCAGCCAAGACTTGACAGGGGAAGCTTTCTTT. The encoded protein is CASSQDLTGEAFF.

The chain uses TRBV4-1 and TRBJ1-1; a possible D gene is TRBD1 (6 bases). The CDR3 is 14 amino acids. Germline CDR1 MGHRA, CDR2 YSYEKL. Between the trimmed V and J ends, which lost 7 bases and 4 bases, there was a span of 16 bases. The CDR3 nucleotides are TGCGCCAGCACCGCGACAGGAGGCCCCACTGAAGCTTTCTTT. Translation gives CASTATGGPTEAFF.

The CDR3 DNA reads TGTGCCAGCAGCGTAGCTTCGGGGGTGGGCGGCTACACCTTC. Amino acids: CASSVASGVGGYTF. This chain uses TRBV9 with TRBJ1-2; possible D gene TRBD1, 5 bases. V lost 0 bases to trimming and J lost 8 bases, with 14 bases between them. CDR1 is SGDLS and CDR2 is YYNGEE in the germline V gene. The CDR3 contains 14 residues.

The chain joins TRBV4-1 to TRBJ1-5; D unresolved. CDR1 is MGHRA and CDR2 is YSYEKL in the germline V gene. The CDR3 sequence is 13 residues long. V lost 1 base and J lost 5, with 6 bases in between. CDR3 region: CASSQVPDQPQHF. The CDR3 DNA reads as TGCGCCAGCAGCCAAGTCCCGGATCAGCCCCAGCATTTT.

The table lists this clone with a few counts. The V and J genes are TRBV7-6 and TRBJ2-5; no definite D call. Germline V gives CDR1 SGHVS, CDR2 FNYEAQ. This CDR3 comprises 12 residues. Trimming removed 0 bases from V and 3 bases from J, with 2 bases in between. This CDR3 reads CASSLAKETQYF. Here the CDR3 DNA reads TGTGCCAGCAGCTTAGCTAAAGAGACCCAGTACTTC.

The chain recombines TRBV11-3 with TRBJ2-2; D possibly corresponds to TRBD2 (5 bases). Germline assignment: CDR1 SGHNT and CDR2 YENEEA. V was pared by 0 bases and J by 14 bases, with 10 bases between. This CDR3 has 12 amino acids. The CDR3 coding sequence is TGTGCCAGCAGCTTAGATGGGAGAGAACTGTTTTTT. Its translation: CASSLDGRELFF.